The clone carrying this TCR beta chain was observed a few times. Its matching antigen is unknown. This entry comes from a study of T cells in Graves' hyperthyroidism and ophthalmopathy. Study overall: The blood sample was taken at first diagnosis, before treatment began.

Absence of ophthalmopathy progression within 18 months defined stable Graves' hyperthyroidism. Findings and caveats of the study: Most expanded thyroid clonotypes above 0.001 recurred in blood.

V was pared by 3 bases and J by 6 bases, with 7 bases of the junction left unmatched. This CDR3 is 14 amino acids long. CDR1 and CDR2 (germline): LNHDA, SQIVND (reference sequence). Amplified TCR beta CDR3 regions came from RNA transcripts. HTBI primers were the set used in a first-round RT-PCR of the TCR CDR3. TCRdb re-analysed the multiplex PCR reads in MiXCR, keeping a single row per CDR3 protein. The sample records hundreds of thousands of distinct CDR3 sequences, over 35% being singletons. The TCR comes from a man aged 18 to 29 with Graves' hyperthyroidism. The J gene is TRBJ1-1, the V gene TRBV19, with 7 positions matching TRBD1. The sample taken for sequencing was blood. CDR3 sequence reads: CASSMVRGVAEAFF. CDR3 DNA: TGTGCCAGTAGTATGGTCAGGGGGGTCGCTGAAGCTTTCTTT.